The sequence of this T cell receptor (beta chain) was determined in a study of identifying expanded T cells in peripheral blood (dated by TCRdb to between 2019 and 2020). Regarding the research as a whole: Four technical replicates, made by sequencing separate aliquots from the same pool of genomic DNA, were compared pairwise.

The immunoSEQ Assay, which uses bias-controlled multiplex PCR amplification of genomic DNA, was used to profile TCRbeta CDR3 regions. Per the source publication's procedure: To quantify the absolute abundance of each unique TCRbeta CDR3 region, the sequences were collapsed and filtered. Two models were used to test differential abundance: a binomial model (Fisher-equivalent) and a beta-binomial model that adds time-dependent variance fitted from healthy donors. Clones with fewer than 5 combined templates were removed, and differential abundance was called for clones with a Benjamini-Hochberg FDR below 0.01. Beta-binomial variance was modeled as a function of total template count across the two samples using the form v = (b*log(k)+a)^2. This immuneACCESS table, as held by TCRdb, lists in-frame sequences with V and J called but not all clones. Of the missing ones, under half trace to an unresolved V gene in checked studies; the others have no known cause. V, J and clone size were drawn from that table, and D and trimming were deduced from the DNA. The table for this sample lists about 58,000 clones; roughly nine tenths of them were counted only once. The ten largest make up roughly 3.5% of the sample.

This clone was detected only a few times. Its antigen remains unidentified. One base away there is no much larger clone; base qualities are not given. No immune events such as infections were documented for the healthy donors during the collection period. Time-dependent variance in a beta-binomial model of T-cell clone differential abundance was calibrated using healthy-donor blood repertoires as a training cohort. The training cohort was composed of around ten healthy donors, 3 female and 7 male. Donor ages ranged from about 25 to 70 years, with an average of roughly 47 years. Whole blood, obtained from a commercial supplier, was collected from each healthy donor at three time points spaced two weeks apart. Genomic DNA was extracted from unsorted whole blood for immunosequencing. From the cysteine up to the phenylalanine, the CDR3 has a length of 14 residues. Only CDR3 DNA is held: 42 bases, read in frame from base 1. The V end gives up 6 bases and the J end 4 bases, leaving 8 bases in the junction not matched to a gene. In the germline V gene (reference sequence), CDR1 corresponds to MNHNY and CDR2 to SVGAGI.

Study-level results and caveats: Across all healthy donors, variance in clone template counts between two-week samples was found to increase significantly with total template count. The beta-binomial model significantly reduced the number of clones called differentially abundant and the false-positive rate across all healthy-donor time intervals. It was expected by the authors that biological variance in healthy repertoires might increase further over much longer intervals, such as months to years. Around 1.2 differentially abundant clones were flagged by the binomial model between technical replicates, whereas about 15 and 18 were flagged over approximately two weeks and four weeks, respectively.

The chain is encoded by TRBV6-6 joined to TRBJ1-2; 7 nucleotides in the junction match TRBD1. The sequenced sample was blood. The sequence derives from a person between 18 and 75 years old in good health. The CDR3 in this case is CASRGQSRIYGYTF. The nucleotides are TGTGCCAGCAGGGGACAGTCGAGAATCTATGGCTACACCTTC.